Shown below are 25 T cell receptor beta chains from a single sample sequenced in a study of blood T cell repertoires in COVID-19. Generated by immunoSEQ multiplex PCR, the TCRdb table keeps only in-frame clones and is missing some. This table holds around 390,000 clones, about 83% found once. Source material: PBMCs or T cells enriched from blood (not recorded which). The receptors were sampled from a woman in her 50s who had recovered from COVID-19.

The rearrangement links TRBV28 to TRBJ1-1; TRBD1 is a possible D gene (5 bases). The CDR3 spans 13 residues. In germline, CDR1 is MDHEN, CDR2 SYDVKM. V was trimmed by 6 bases and J by 4 bases, leaving 12 bases between them. The CDR3 loop is CASSLGVGTEAFF. CDR3 coding DNA: TGTGCCAGCAGCCTAGGGGTAGGCACTGAAGCTTTCTTT.

This clone has only one observation. This sequence joins TRBV2 and TRBJ1-1, with D possibly TRBD1 on 5 matching bases. V lost 4 bases and J 1 base, leaving 10 bases between the germline ends. The germline V gene has CDR1 SNHLY and CDR2 FYNNEI. There are 14 residues in the CDR3. The CDR3 DNA reads as TGTGCCAGCAGTGTAGGGACTACGAACACTGAAGCTTTCTTT. As protein: CASSVGTTNTEAFF.

V is TRBV6-5 and J is TRBJ1-2; no clear D gene. Germline assignment: CDR1 MNHEY and CDR2 SVGAGI. This CDR3 spans 13 amino acids. Deletions cut 2 bases from V and 8 bases from J, with 12 bases between. The CDR3 sequence is CASSYRRTGGYTF. In DNA form, the CDR3 reads TGTGCCAGCAGTTACCGCCGTACGGGGGGCTACACCTTC.

The rearrangement links TRBV5-1 to TRBJ1-2, with 9 bases matching TRBD1. CDR1 is SGHRS and CDR2 is YFSETQ in the germline V gene. The CDR3 is 14 residues long. With V trimmed by 4 bases and J by 6 bases, 7 bases remained unmatched. The CDR3 here is CASSPDRGSNGYTF. The DNA for the CDR3 is TGCGCCAGCAGCCCGGACAGGGGAAGTAATGGCTACACCTTC.

This sequence joins TRBV4-2 and TRBJ1-1, with D perhaps TRBD1 (5 bases). Germline loops: CDR1 LGHNA, CDR2 YNFKEQ. The CDR3 consists of 16 residues. V lost 0 bases to trimming and J lost 4 bases, with 15 bases between them. The CDR3 DNA sequence: TGTGCCAGCAGCCAAGATCGGTTTGGGGGGAGCACTGAAGCTTTCTTT. Translated: CASSQDRFGGSTEAFF.

CDR3 protein: CAISEYNRKAFF. The DNA for the CDR3 is TGTGCCATCAGTGAATACAATCGAAAAGCTTTCTTT. The chain has TRBV10-3 and TRBJ1-1; no definite D call. Germline CDR1 ENHRY, CDR2 SYGVKD. There are 12 residues in the CDR3. Trimming left V 3 bases short and J 9 bases short, with 11 bases between.

The CDR3 DNA reads as TGTGCCAGCAGCTTAGGGGACACTACCTACGAGCAGTACTTC. Amino acid sequence: CASSLGDTTYEQYF. The genes are TRBV7-6 and TRBJ2-7; the D gene is possibly TRBD1 (6 bases). V lost 1 base and J 2 bases, leaving 9 bases between the germline ends. The CDR3 runs to 14 residues. In germline, CDR1 is SGHVS, CDR2 FNYEAQ.

Only one count was recorded for this clone. The rearrangement links TRBV28 to TRBJ2-7, with 7 bases matching TRBD1. CDR1 and CDR2 from the germline V gene are MDHEN and SYDVKM. The ends lost 8 bases at V and 2 bases at J; junction bases unmatched: 6. The CDR3 runs 13 residues. The CDR3 bases are TGTGCCAGCCAATCACAGGGGACCTACGAGCAGTACTTC. It is translated as CASQSQGTYEQYF.

The J gene is TRBJ2-3, the V gene TRBV2; D perhaps matches TRBD2 (5 bases). The CDR3 extends over 15 amino acids. The V end was cut by 4 bases, the J end by 0 bases, with 11 bases between. The germline V gene has CDR1 SNHLY and CDR2 FYNNEI. CDR3 loop: CASSAERMSTDTQYF. CDR3 DNA: TGTGCCAGCAGTGCCGAGCGGATGAGCACAGATACGCAGTATTTT.

The rearrangement uses TRBV28 and TRBJ2-3; a weak D match, TRBD1 (5 bases). The CDR3 runs to 12 residues. V lost 8 bases and J 6 bases, leaving 12 bases between the germline ends. CDR1 is MDHEN, CDR2 SYDVKM, per germline. The CDR3 sequence is CASFKGKDTQYF. The CDR3 nucleotides read TGTGCCAGCTTTAAGGGGAAGGATACGCAGTATTTT. Full variable domain (outside the CDR3, taken from reference TRBV28 and TRBJ2-3): DVKVTQSSRYLVKRTGEKVFLECVQDMDHENMFWYRQDPGLGLRLIYFSYDVKMKEKGDIPEGYSVSREKKERFSLILESASTNQTSMYLCASFKGKDTQYFGPGTRLTVL.

This chain connects TRBV11-2 to TRBJ1-1, with D possibly matching TRBD1 (5 bases). CDR1 and CDR2 from the germline V gene are SGHAT and FQNNGV. Trimming took 3 bases from V and 2 from J, leaving 19 bases between them. This CDR3 is built from 17 residues. The CDR3 sequence: CASSFSLRGRGNTEAFF. CDR3 DNA sequence: TGTGCCAGCAGCTTTAGTTTACGGGGGAGAGGAAACACTGAAGCTTTCTTT.

In its sample, this clone was seen once. The gene calls are TRBV7-9 and TRBJ1-1; unclear D gene. This CDR3 has 12 amino acids. The germline V gene encodes CDR1 SEHNR and CDR2 FQNEAQ (reference sequence). Trimming shortened V by 3 bases and J by 6 bases, and 8 bases separated the two germline ends. CDR3 in amino acids: CASSFERAEAFF. In DNA, the CDR3 is TGTGCCAGCAGCTTCGAGAGGGCTGAAGCTTTCTTT. The full variable domain, completed using reference TRBV7-9 and TRBJ1-1, is DTGVSQNPRHKITKRGQNVTFRCDPISEHNRLYWYRQTLGQGPEFLTYFQNEAQLEKSRLLSDRFSAERPKGSFSTLEIQRTEQGDSAMYLCASSFERAEAFFGQGTRLTVV.

This clone was seen a few times. The chain carries TRBV5-8 and TRBJ2-2; D not certain. The CDR3 runs to 14 residues. V dropped 0 bases and J dropped 6 bases, with 9 bases sitting between them. Germline CDR1 is SGHTS and CDR2 is YDEGEE. CDR3 amino acids: CASSLAPPSGELFF. In DNA, the CDR3 is TGTGCCAGCAGCTTGGCCCCCCCGTCCGGGGAGCTGTTTTTT.

The genes are TRBV4-2 and TRBJ1-3; 7 bases align to TRBD1. Germline CDR1 LGHNA, CDR2 YNFKEQ. V dropped 0 bases and J dropped 3; count of bases not matched to a gene: 2. The CDR3 loop spans 15 amino acids. In nucleotides, the CDR3 is TGTGCCAGCAGCCAAGAAACAGGGGATGGAAACACCATATATTTT. Its translation is CASSQETGDGNTIYF.

The chain has TRBV19 and TRBJ1-4; D unresolved. V was cut by 7 bases and J by 16 bases, with 19 bases left in between. This CDR3 spans 12 amino acids. Looked up from germline, CDR1 is LNHDA and CDR2 is SQIVND (reference sequence). The CDR3 coding sequence is TGTGCCAGTAAGGGAGCCTCCCGGGAGAAGTTTTTT. Protein product: CASKGASREKFF.

The rearrangement joins TRBV2 to TRBJ2-5, with TRBD2 matching over 10 bases. CDR3 length: 16 residues. The junction had 6 bases not matched to a gene; V was cut back by 4 bases and J by 1 base. Germline lookup yields CDR1 SNHLY and CDR2 FYNNEI. The CDR3 DNA reads as TGTGCCAGCAGTGGATTTAGCGGGGGGTCCCAAGAGACCCAGTACTTC. Its protein is CASSGFSGGSQETQYF. Supplemented by reference TRBV2 and TRBJ2-5, the full variable domain reads EPEVTQTPSHQVTQMGQEVILRCVPISNHLYFYWYRQILGQKVEFLVSFYNNEISEKSEIFDDQFSVERPDGSNFTLKIRSTKLEDSAMYFCASSGFSGGSQETQYFGPGTRLLVL.

This sequence joins TRBV27 and TRBJ2-2, with a possible D match to TRBD2 (5 bases). V lost 6 bases to trimming and J lost 6 bases, with 20 bases between them. This CDR3 has 16 amino acids. Germline CDR1 MNHEY, CDR2 SMNVEV (reference sequence). This chain's CDR3 is CASRLVPWETSGELFF. CDR3 coding DNA: TGTGCCAGCAGACTAGTACCTTGGGAGACTTCCGGGGAGCTGTTTTTT.

The gene calls are TRBV11-3 and TRBJ2-1; no clear D gene. V shed 0 bases and J shed 7 bases, with 10 bases lying between them. Germline V gene sequence: CDR1 SGHNT, CDR2 YENEEA. The CDR3 loop spans 14 amino acids. CDR3: CASSLDGLGNEQFF. Here the CDR3 DNA reads TGTGCCAGCAGCTTAGATGGTCTAGGAAATGAGCAGTTCTTC.

This clone was found a few times. V gene TRBV6-5 combines with J gene TRBJ1-5; a weak D match, TRBD1 (5 bases). V lost 6 bases and J 1 base, leaving 13 bases between the germline ends. The CDR3 extends over 15 amino acids. Per the germline V gene, CDR1 is MNHEY and CDR2 is SVGAGI. The CDR3 sequence is CASRGWDWSNQPQHF. In nucleotides, the CDR3 is TGTGCCAGCAGAGGGTGGGACTGGAGCAATCAGCCCCAGCATTTT.

The chain links TRBV2 to TRBJ2-3, with 9 nucleotides matching TRBD2. The CDR3 consists of 18 residues. Germline CDR1 SNHLY, CDR2 FYNNEI. Trimming took 8 bases from V and 5 from J; bases not matched to a gene: 20. The CDR3 DNA follows: TGTGCCAGCGCCAGAAGGGCGGGGGGGCCCCAAGTTGTAGATACGCAGTATTTT. It translates to CASARRAGGPQVVDTQYF.

The chain carries TRBV7-9 and TRBJ1-3, with D hard to call. V lost 5 bases and J lost 0, with 11 bases in between. The germline V gene encodes CDR1 SEHNR and CDR2 FQNEAQ (reference sequence). The CDR3 has 15 amino acids. CDR3 nucleotides: TGTGCCAGCAGCCGGGATGTCCACTCTGGAAACACCATATATTTT. Translation: CASSRDVHSGNTIYF.

The chain combines TRBV30 with TRBJ1-5, with D perhaps TRBD1 (5 bases). Per germline, CDR1 GTSNPN and CDR2 SVGIG (reference sequence). V dropped 5 bases and J dropped 9 bases, with 14 bases sitting between them. This CDR3 region has 12 residues. The CDR3 DNA is TGTGCCTGGGGACACCCAAGGGGGCCCCAGCATTTT. This sequence encodes CAWGHPRGPQHF.

Turning to this clone: Additional DNA sequences in this sample encode the identical CDR3. The chain couples TRBV12-3 or TRBV12-4 to TRBJ1-5; D gene uncertain. The CDR3 consists of 12 residues. V was shortened by 6 bases and J by 4 bases, with 7 bases between the two germline ends. For the CDR3, the DNA is TGTGCCAGCAGCTTCGGGAATCAGCCCCAGCATTTT. Residues: CASSFGNQPQHF.

J is TRBJ2-7 and V is TRBV4-3; 9 nucleotides match TRBD1. V lost 4 bases to trimming and J lost 5 bases; unmatched junction nucleotides: 12. This CDR3 has 16 amino acids. The germline CDR1 and CDR2 sequences are LGHNA and YSLEER. This CDR3 is CASSPRGGQGVHEQYF. The DNA of the CDR3 is TGCGCCAGCAGCCCGCGCGGGGGACAGGGTGTCCACGAGCAGTACTTC.

This rearrangement joins TRBV6-2 or TRBV6-3 to TRBJ1-1; weak D call: TRBD1 (6 bases). This CDR3 spans 15 amino acids. CDR1 is MNHEY, CDR2 SVGEGT, per germline. Trimming removed 2 bases from V and 4 bases from J, with 14 bases in between. CDR3 protein: CASSYAGAGSTEAFF. The CDR3 DNA sequence: TGTGCCAGCAGTTACGCAGGGGCTGGAAGCACTGAAGCTTTCTTT.